This TCR beta chain was sequenced in a study of T cells in localized non-small cell lung cancer. Germline V lookup: CDR1 SGDLS, CDR2 YYNGEE. The CDR3 covers 14 residues. V was trimmed by 2 bases and J by 1 base, leaving 4 bases between them. The study, taken as a whole, reports: Heterogeneity is still possible, as just one tumor region was sequenced.

Only in-frame clones appear in the TCRdb table, and some are missing; sequencing was by immunoSEQ multiplex PCR. Here the sample spans some 38,000 clones, roughly 90% being singletons. Turning to this clone: Its cognate antigen is unknown.

The V gene is TRBV9, the J gene TRBJ2-6; D remains unclear. The TCR originated in a male donor older than 55 with stage II lung adenocarcinoma. Specimen: peripheral blood mononuclear cells, collected before any cancer treatment. The CDR3 coding sequence is TGTGCCAGCAGCGTCCGATCTGGGGCCAACGTCCTGACTTTC. As protein: CASSVRSGANVLTF. Looking up the rest from reference TRBV9 and TRBJ2-6 gives the full variable domain: DSGVTQTPKHLITATGQRVTLRCSPRSGDLSVYWYQQSLDQGLQFLIQYYNGEERAKGNILERFSAQQFPDLHSELNLSSLELGDSALYFCASSVRSGANVLTFGAGSRLTVL.